The following is a T cell receptor beta chain sequence with its context. Its specificity is unknown. The CDR3 extends over 15 amino acids. The ends lost 3 bases at V and 2 bases at J; junction bases unmatched: 7. CDR1 SGDLS and CDR2 YYNGEE come from the germline V gene. Scientists made TCR beta libraries using quantitative 5'-RACE with molecular barcodes. TCRdb reprocessed the 5' RACE reads via MiXCR and lists one record per CDR3 protein. The sample lists under 450,000 distinct CDR3 sequences, 20% seen once, with around 13% in the top ten. The data originate from a study of CD8 T cells in ankylosing spondylitis. Findings and limits, study-wide: Those disease-linked clones were CD8+; they were also relatively rare in peripheral blood. Reports of some motif variants in reactive arthritis synovial fluid and blood predate this one. From matched ankylosing spondylitis synovial fluid, disease-linked clones were reportedly recovered at significantly enriched levels.

Sequencing was carried out using blood, either unsorted or a sorted T cell fraction (not recorded which). The chain recombines TRBV9 with TRBJ2-7, with TRBD1 identical over 8 bases. The receptor's source is a male donor with ankylosing spondylitis or in good health (not recorded which). CDR3 sequence (DNA): TGTGCCAGCAGCGCCACAGGGGGGAACGCCTACGAGCAGTACTTC. Protein sequence: CASSATGGNAYEQYF.